This T cell receptor (beta chain) is from a study of blood T cells in healthy people across ages. A second PCR of 7 to 11 cycles used a sample-barcoded 5' primer and a J-beta primer mix. Unique molecular identifiers of 12 random nucleotides labeled each cDNA. All samples yielded 3 million or more CDR3-containing paired-end reads. TCRdb used MiXCR to reprocess the 5' RACE reads, holding one entry per CDR3 protein. Of about 680,000 distinct CDR3 sequences listed, over 45% are singletons. This clonotype was recorded a few times. Its specificity is unknown. Each donor was a healthy Caucasian individual from Russia, aged about 6 to 90. Germline lookup yields CDR1 MNHNY and CDR2 SVGAGI (reference sequence). V dropped 5 bases and J dropped 3 bases, with 8 bases sitting between them. The CDR3 is 12 amino acids. Findings and limits, study-wide: TCR beta diversity correlated strongly with naive T cell percentage.

The origin of this receptor is a woman in her fifties or sixties in good health. This chain connects TRBV6-6 to TRBJ2-7; maybe TRBD1 (5 bases). Input material: blood. CDR3 loop: CASSGRVYEQYF. In nucleotides, the CDR3 is TGTGCCAGCAGTGGCAGGGTCTACGAGCAGTACTTC.